Presented here are 5 T cell receptor beta chains from one specimen sequenced in a study of T cells in Graves' hyperthyroidism and ophthalmopathy. Amplification targeted TCR beta CDR3 regions from RNA transcripts. Initially, a first-round RT-PCR of the TCR CDR3 employed the HTBI primer set. Via MiXCR, TCRdb re-called the multiplex PCR reads, giving one row per CDR3 protein. Among some 760,000 distinct CDR3 sequences listed, 13% to 15% were seen once. Material for sequencing was blood. Receptor source: a woman aged 18-29 years with Graves' hyperthyroidism.

The chain couples TRBV27 to TRBJ1-6; perhaps TRBD1 as D (5 bases). CDR3 length: 13 residues. The V gene's germline CDR1 is MNHEY and CDR2 SMNVEV (reference sequence). The V and J ends lost 7 bases and 8 bases respectively, with 12 bases between them. The CDR3 DNA reads TGTGCCAGCACCAGGGTGCCACATTCACCCCTCCACTTT. This codes for CASTRVPHSPLHF.

This clonotype has ten or more counts. This chain links TRBV18 with TRBJ1-5; D might be TRBD1 (6 bases). The CDR3 has 13 amino acids. Germline CDR1 KGHSH, CDR2 LQKENI. Deletions cut 4 bases from V and 5 bases from J, with 9 bases between. In DNA form, the CDR3 reads TGTGCCAGCTCACTACAGGGACATCAGCCCCAGCATTTT. Its protein product is CASSLQGHQPQHF.

The rearrangement joins TRBV20-1 to TRBJ1-6; a weak D match, TRBD1 (5 bases). The CDR3 totals 16 residues. The ends were cut back, 0 bases at V and 0 bases at J, with 9 bases in the middle. Germline CDR1 is DFQATT and CDR2 is SNEGSKA (reference sequence). CDR3 sequence (DNA): TGCAGTGCTAGAGAGGAGGGGAGCTCCTATAATTCACCCCTCCACTTT. Amino acids: CSAREEGSSYNSPLHF.

Details on this clonotype: The conserved phenylalanine or tryptophan normally closing the CDR3 is absent here, so this likely arose from a read error. The V gene is TRBV12-3 or TRBV12-4, the J gene TRBJ1-5, with D unclear. This CDR3 region has 12 residues. V shed 3 bases and J shed 3 bases, with 3 bases lying between them. The CDR3: CASSLNNQPQHV. The CDR3 DNA reads TGTGCCAGCAGTTTGAACAATCAGCCCCAGCATGTT.

This clonotype came up many times. The rearrangement joins TRBV27 to TRBJ2-2, with a weak D call TRBD2 (5 bases). This CDR3 is built from 15 residues. Germline values: CDR1 MNHEY, CDR2 SMNVEV (reference sequence). Trimming took off 4 bases at V and 8 bases at J, with 17 bases between the two ends. CDR3: CASSSGGLGWGELFF. The CDR3 region has the DNA TGTGCCAGCAGTTCTGGCGGACTTGGGTGGGGGGAGCTGTTTTTT.